The 8 T cell receptor beta chains presented below share a single source sample, sequenced in a study of beta chain features in type 1 diabetes. No antigen has been assigned to these receptors. TCRB transcripts that were expressed got sequenced, as all of the isolated RNA had been reverse transcribed. Repertoires were generated with immunoSEQ multiplex PCR, while TCRdb's copy carries only in-frame clones and drops some. The data contain nearly 700,000 clones, around an eighth of them singletons. Overall study results and limits: The study found moderately but significantly shorter TCRB CDR3s in all four CD4+ subsets of Type 1 diabetes patients.

Material for sequencing was naive CD4+ T cells from blood. Every receptor here comes from a man younger than 35 with type 1 diabetes.

The chain is built from TRBV6-6 and TRBJ2-3; a weak D match, TRBD2 (5 bases). Germline CDR1 reads MNHNY; CDR2 reads SVGAGI (reference sequence). The ends were cut back, 1 base at V and 5 bases at J, with 10 bases in the middle. There are 14 residues in the CDR3. In nucleotides, the CDR3 is TGTGCCAGCAGTTACTTCGGGGAAGGAGATACGCAGTATTTT. Amino acids: CASSYFGEGDTQYF.

This chain links TRBV7-6 with TRBJ2-5; D not resolved. The germline gives CDR1 SGHVS, CDR2 FNYEAQ. This CDR3 has 14 amino acids. Trimming stripped 0 bases from V and 5 bases from J, with 10 bases between. The CDR3 region has the DNA TGTGCCAGCAGCTTAGCCAGCACTTCGGAGACCCAGTACTTC. Its translation: CASSLASTSETQYF.

J is TRBJ1-1 and V is TRBV6-6; D is unresolved. CDR3 length equals 15 residues. The germline V and J ends were trimmed by 0 bases and 1 base, with 9 bases remaining between them. The germline V gene encodes CDR1 MNHNY and CDR2 SVGAGI (reference sequence). For the CDR3, the DNA is TGTGCCAGCAGTTACTCGTGGGCCCCGAACACTGAAGCTTTCTTT. As protein: CASSYSWAPNTEAFF.

A few counts support this clone. This chain uses TRBV5-1 with TRBJ1-5; D unresolved. CDR1 and CDR2 from the germline V gene are SGHRS and YFSETQ. Between the trimmed V and J ends, which lost 2 bases and 3 bases, there was a span of 9 bases. This CDR3 is built from 14 residues. CDR3 bases: TGCGCCAGCAGCTTTGGAGGGATCAATCAGCCCCAGCATTTT. As protein: CASSFGGINQPQHF.

This rearrangement joins TRBV6-5 to TRBJ1-6; TRBD1 agrees at 7 bases. CDR3 length equals 14 residues. Germline trimming cut 6 bases from V and 7 bases from J; bases unmatched to any gene: 6. Germline V gene sequence: CDR1 MNHEY, CDR2 SVGAGI. The CDR3 nucleotides read TGTGCCAGCAGGATAGACAGGGAAAATTCACCCCTCCACTTT. Translated: CASRIDRENSPLHF.

This clone turned up a few times. CDR3 residues: CSARSGPLQNYGYTF. In DNA, the CDR3 is TGCAGCGCCCGATCCGGGCCCCTTCAGAACTATGGCTACACCTTC. The chain is built from TRBV29-1 and TRBJ1-2; D ambiguous. The CDR3 spans 15 residues. The V and J ends lost 7 bases and 2 bases respectively, with 20 bases between them. In germline, CDR1 is SQVTM, CDR2 ANQGSEA.

This clone turned up a few times. V usage is TRBV30 and J usage is TRBJ1-5, with 9 bases matching TRBD1. After removal of 4 bases from V and 3 bases from J, the junction contained 7 bases not matched to a gene. Germline V CDR1 and CDR2: GTSNPN, SVGIG (reference sequence). The CDR3 spans 15 residues. CDR3 nucleotide sequence: TGTGCCTGGAACCCCGGACAGGGGTCCAATCAGCCCCAGCATTTT. It codes for CAWNPGQGSNQPQHF. The full variable domain, rest sourced from reference TRBV30 and TRBJ1-5, is SQTIHQWPATLVQPVGSPLSLECTVEGTSNPNLYWYRQAAGRGLQLLFYSVGIGQISSEVPQNLSASRPQDRQFILSSKKLLLSDSGFYLCAWNPGQGSNQPQHFGDGTRLSIL.

This clone was seen a handful of times. This chain connects TRBV14 to TRBJ1-5; maybe TRBD1 (6 bases). CDR1 is SGHDN and CDR2 is FVKESK in the germline V gene. The CDR3 totals 13 residues. Trimming pared 5 bases from V and 6 bases from J, leaving 11 bases between. CDR3 sequence: CASSEQGSQPQHF. CDR3 in DNA: TGTGCCAGCAGCGAACAGGGTAGTCAGCCCCAGCATTTT. Full variable domain (remainder filled in from reference TRBV14 and TRBJ1-5): EAGVTQFPSHSVIEKGQTVTLRCDPISGHDNLYWYRRVMGKEIKFLLHFVKESKQDESGMPNNRFLAERTGGTYSTLKVQPAELEDSGVYFCASSEQGSQPQHFGDGTRLSIL.